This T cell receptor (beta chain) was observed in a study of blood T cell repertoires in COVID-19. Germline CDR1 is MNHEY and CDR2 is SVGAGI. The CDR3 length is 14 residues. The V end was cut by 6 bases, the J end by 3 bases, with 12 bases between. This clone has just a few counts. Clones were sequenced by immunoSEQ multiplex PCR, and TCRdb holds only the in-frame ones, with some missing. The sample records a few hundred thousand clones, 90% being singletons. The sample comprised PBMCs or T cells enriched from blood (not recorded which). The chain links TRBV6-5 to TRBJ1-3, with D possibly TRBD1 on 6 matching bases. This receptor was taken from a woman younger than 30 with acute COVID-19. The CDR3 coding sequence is TGTGCCAGCAGAAAGCAGGGGAATGGAAACACCATATATTTT. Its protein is CASRKQGNGNTIYF.